A single sample gave rise to the 21 T cell receptor beta chains below, sequenced in a study of cytomegalovirus exposure and HLA in healthy donors. Here immunoSEQ multiplex PCR was the method, and the copy in TCRdb shows in-frame clones only, minus some. The sample comprises 230,000 or so clones, 80% to 90% of which are singletons, and roughly 3% rests with the top ten. The sequenced sample was PBMCs. The receptors here all came from a woman aged 18-30 years in good health and CMV-seronegative.

This clone was detected only once. This sequence joins TRBV11-1 and TRBJ2-7; D ambiguous. Trimming removed 1 base at V and 5 bases at J, with 6 bases between. The CDR3 totals 12 residues. Germline assignment: CDR1 SGHAT and CDR2 FQDESV (reference sequence). This chain's CDR3 is CASSLGPDEQYF. In DNA, the CDR3 is TGTGCCAGCAGCTTAGGGCCCGACGAGCAGTACTTC. The full variable domain, in which reference TRBV11-1 and TRBJ2-7 provide the parts outside the CDR3, is EAEVAQSPRYKITEKSQAVAFWCDPISGHATLYWYRQILGQGPELLVQFQDESVVDDSQLPKDRFSAERLKGVDSTLKIQPAELGDSAMYLCASSLGPDEQYFGPGTRLTVT.

J is TRBJ2-2 and V is TRBV10-2; D call uncertain. In germline, CDR1 is WSHSY, CDR2 SAAADI. The length of the CDR3 is 14 residues. The V gene lost 4 bases and the J gene lost 6 bases, with 12 bases spanning the gap. The CDR3 DNA is TGCGCCAGCAGTGCGCAGGTTGAATCCGGGGAGCTGTTTTTT. It yields the protein CASSAQVESGELFF.

The J gene is TRBJ2-1, the V gene TRBV7-9; 10 nucleotides line up with TRBD2. This CDR3 region has 15 residues. V trimming: 3 bases; J trimming: 5 bases; junction bases outside the gene matches: 4. CDR1 is SEHNR and CDR2 is FQNEAQ in the germline V gene (reference sequence). In nucleotides, the CDR3 is TGTGCCAGCAGCTTGGTCCTAGCGGGAGACAATGAGCAGTTCTTC. Its protein product is CASSLVLAGDNEQFF.

This rearrangement joins TRBV27 to TRBJ2-5; no firm D call. CDR1 MNHEY and CDR2 SMNVEV come from the germline V gene (reference sequence). V was pared by 6 bases and J by 4 bases, with 9 bases between. The CDR3 has 12 residues. DNA for the CDR3: TGTGCCAGCAGCCTAGATCGAGAGACCCAGTACTTC. It is translated as CASSLDRETQYF.

V gene TRBV7-9 combines with J gene TRBJ1-2; maybe TRBD1 (5 bases). Trimming left V 5 bases short and J 3 bases short, with 19 bases between. There are 16 residues in the CDR3. CDR1 is SEHNR, CDR2 FQNEAQ, per germline (reference sequence). The CDR3 bases are TGTGCCAGCAGCCTTACCGCCGCTCCGGGGGACTATGGCTACACCTTC. Translating it yields CASSLTAAPGDYGYTF.

This clone has only a few counts. This chain links TRBV18 with TRBJ2-1, with D possibly TRBD1 on 5 matching bases. V lost 6 bases and J lost 0, with 15 bases in between. There are 16 residues in the CDR3. Germline V gene lookup returns CDR1 KGHSH and CDR2 LQKENI. The CDR3 is CASSLRDATSYNEQFF. Written as DNA, the CDR3 is TGTGCCAGCTCGCTCAGGGATGCAACCTCCTACAATGAGCAGTTCTTC.

This chain uses TRBV29-1 with TRBJ2-1; weak D call: TRBD2 (6 bases). Per germline, CDR1 SQVTM and CDR2 ANQGSEA. Trimming shortened V by 3 bases and J by 6 bases, and 18 bases separated the two germline ends. This CDR3 comprises 15 residues. Here the CDR3 reads CSVDSFRVGSNEQFF. In DNA form, the CDR3 reads TGCAGCGTTGATTCCTTCCGGGTCGGGAGCAATGAGCAGTTCTTC.

Here the CDR3 reads CASSLGTSGRRSSGANVLTF. Written as DNA, the CDR3 is TGCGCCAGCAGCTTGGGGACTAGCGGGCGCCGAAGCTCTGGGGCCAACGTCCTGACTTTC. The J gene is TRBJ2-6, the V gene TRBV5-1, with 11 bases lining up with TRBD2. The CDR3 is 20 residues long. CDR1 SGHRS and CDR2 YFSETQ come from the germline V gene. Trimming removed 0 bases from V and 0 bases from J; junction bases left unmatched: 8.

V is TRBV5-1 and J is TRBJ2-4, with TRBD2 matching over 9 bases. The CDR3 loop spans 15 amino acids. Germline-derived CDR1 and CDR2 are SGHRS and YFSETQ. V shed 3 bases and J 9 bases; nucleotides not matched to a gene: 10. The CDR3 protein is CASSYAGTSSPIQYF. CDR3 nucleotides: TGCGCCAGCAGCTATGCCGGGACTAGCAGTCCCATTCAGTACTTC.

The chain recombines TRBV27 with TRBJ2-7; D remains unclear. CDR1 and CDR2 from the germline V gene are MNHEY and SMNVEV (reference sequence). CDR3 length equals 14 residues. The germline V and J ends were trimmed by 2 bases and 6 bases, with 14 bases remaining between them. The CDR3 bases are TGTGCCAGCAGTTTAGGGCTTAAGGCTGGCGAGCAGTACTTC. The encoded protein is CASSLGLKAGEQYF.

This chain links TRBV19 with TRBJ2-7; possibly TRBD1 for D (6 bases). V was shortened by 5 bases and J by 0 bases, with 11 bases between the two germline ends. The CDR3 is made up of 14 amino acids. Looked up from germline, CDR1 is LNHDA and CDR2 is SQIVND (reference sequence). CDR3 loop: CASSATGSSYEQYF. CDR3 nucleotide sequence: TGTGCCAGTAGTGCGACAGGCTCCTCCTACGAGCAGTACTTC.

This rearrangement joins TRBV6-1 to TRBJ2-7; D perhaps matches TRBD1 (6 bases). There are 13 residues in the CDR3. The germline V and J ends were trimmed by 7 bases and 7 bases, with 17 bases remaining between them. Germline loops: CDR1 MNHNS, CDR2 SASEGT. The CDR3 DNA sequence: TGTGCCAGCATTCAGGGGTCGCGAGGGGAGCAGTACTTC. This gives the protein CASIQGSRGEQYF.

This chain connects TRBV5-1 to TRBJ2-7; D not certain. This CDR3 contains 13 residues. CDR1 is SGHRS and CDR2 is YFSETQ in the germline V gene. The V and J ends lost 0 bases and 2 bases respectively, with 6 bases between them. CDR3 loop: CASSLDQAYEQYF. In DNA form, the CDR3 reads TGCGCCAGCAGCTTGGACCAGGCCTACGAGCAGTACTTC.

The J gene is TRBJ1-3, the V gene TRBV28; TRBD1 agrees at 7 bases. In germline, CDR1 is MDHEN, CDR2 SYDVKM. There are 14 residues in the CDR3. V was pared by 5 bases and J by 3 bases, with 4 bases of the junction left unmatched. The CDR3: CASSRQGNGNTIYF. CDR3 nucleotides: TGTGCCAGCAGTAGACAGGGAAATGGAAACACCATATATTTT.

The rearrangement links TRBV11-3 to TRBJ2-7; 7 bases map to TRBD2. Germline V gives CDR1 SGHNT, CDR2 YENEEA. The J segment lost 7 bases and the V segment lost 4 bases, leaving 13 bases of the junction unmatched. There are 15 residues in the CDR3. CDR3 region: CASSSKGGSKVEQYF. CDR3 coding DNA: TGTGCCAGCAGCTCCAAGGGCGGGAGTAAGGTAGAGCAGTACTTC.

The chain is built from TRBV19 and TRBJ2-3, with 10 bases lining up with TRBD2. J lost 1 base, V lost 6 bases, and 4 bases had no gene match. The germline CDR1 and CDR2 sequences are LNHDA and SQIVND (reference sequence). There are 15 residues in the CDR3. CDR3 residues: CASSNGLAGTDTQYF. The DNA for the CDR3 is TGTGCCAGTAGCAATGGACTAGCGGGCACAGATACGCAGTATTTT.

This clone was observed once. J is TRBJ1-1 and V is TRBV6-5; TRBD1 is a possible D gene (6 bases). CDR3 length: 14 amino acids. The V gene's germline CDR1 is MNHEY and CDR2 SVGAGI. With 5 bases removed from V and 8 bases from J, the gap between germline ends came to 18 bases. The CDR3 protein is CASSLEGQPSEAFF. The CDR3 DNA reads as TGTGCCAGCAGTCTCGAGGGACAACCGAGCGAAGCTTTCTTT.

This clone has a single count. The rearrangement joins TRBV19 to TRBJ1-1; maybe TRBD1 (6 bases). Trimming removed 6 bases from V and 10 bases from J, with 21 bases in between. The CDR3 runs 14 residues. Germline V lookup: CDR1 LNHDA, CDR2 SQIVND (reference sequence). The CDR3, as DNA: TGTGCCAGTAGCCCAATCACAGGGTCGGTAGGAGCTTTCTTT. Residues: CASSPITGSVGAFF.

The V and J genes are TRBV10-1 and TRBJ1-1; D is perhaps TRBD1 (5 bases). The CDR3 is 15 amino acids. Germline lookup yields CDR1 WNHNN and CDR2 SYGVQD (reference sequence). V was shortened by 0 bases and J by 0 bases, with 8 bases between the two germline ends. This CDR3 reads CASSESAGMNTEAFF. CDR3 coding DNA: TGCGCCAGCAGTGAGTCGGCAGGGATGAACACTGAAGCTTTCTTT.

This clone was recorded once. V gene TRBV25-1 combines with J gene TRBJ1-1, with a possible D match to TRBD1 (6 bases). The germline gives CDR1 MGHDK, CDR2 SYGVNS. Trimming took off 4 bases at V and 1 base at J, with 10 bases between the two ends. CDR3 length equals 14 residues. The CDR3 sequence: CASSGPGANTEAFF. The DNA of the CDR3 is TGTGCCAGCAGTGGTCCAGGGGCGAACACTGAAGCTTTCTTT. The variable domain in full, completed from reference TRBV25-1 and TRBJ1-1, reads EADIYQTPRYLVIGTGKKITLECSQTMGHDKMYWYQQDPGMELHLIHYSYGVNSTEKGDLSSESTVSRIRTEHFPLTLESARPSHTSQYLCASSGPGANTEAFFGQGTRLTVV.

The gene calls are TRBV6-5 and TRBJ2-1; 12 nucleotides line up with TRBD2. This CDR3 comprises 15 residues. Germline V gene data show CDR1 as MNHEY and CDR2 as SVGAGI. J was trimmed by 6 bases and V by 7 bases; bases with no gene match: 7. The CDR3 DNA is TGTGCCAGCACTTCGACTAGCGGGAGAGTCAATGAGCAGTTCTTC. Protein sequence: CASTSTSGRVNEQFF.